A selection of T cell receptor beta chains follows, all from one sample in a study of control samples from healthy donors and cancer patients. Sequenced by immunoSEQ multiplex PCR; TCRdb stores in-frame clones only, minus some. The table lists over 80,000 clones, around three quarters of them singletons. Input material: blood. Every receptor here comes from a woman aged 30 to 39 in good health. Each CDR3 is given with its conserved first and last residue. Fields, in order: V gene, J gene, D gene, clone size, CDR3 DNA, CDR3 protein. D genes are given only for firm matches. The size entry is marked missing in some rows and otherwise reads once, few, many or a size class.

>TRBV19|TRBJ1-4|-|-
TGTGCCAGTAGTATCGCCCTCGGCGGAAAACTGTTTTTT
CASSIALGGKLFF
>TRBV15|TRBJ1-3|-|once
TGTGCCACCGAAGCTCGGGCAGGGGCCGGAAACACCATATATTTT
CATEARAGAGNTIYF
>TRBV27|TRBJ2-3|-|-
TGTGCCAGCAGTTCGAGATTACCCGTCGCCCCGGCAGATACGCAGTATTTT
CASSSRLPVAPADTQYF
>TRBV19|TRBJ2-2|-|-
TGTGCCAGTGCATCCGGGACCAACACCGGGGAGCTGTTTTTT
CASASGTNTGELFF
>TRBV6-1|TRBJ2-7|-|once
TGTGCCAGCAGTGAATTTTTCGGTCGGGCCGAGCAGTACTTC
CASSEFFGRAEQYF
>TRBV7-2|TRBJ2-6|-|-
TGTGCCAGCAGTCCAAACCGGGACTTAGGAGGGGCCAACGTCCTGACTTTC
CASSPNRDLGGANVLTF
>TRBV5-4|TRBJ1-5|-|few
TGTGCCAGCAGCACAGGGACGGGCAATCAGCCCCAGCATTTT
CASSTGTGNQPQHF
>TRBV24-1|TRBJ2-2|-|-
TGTGCCACCAGTGAGTCGGTTACCGGGGAGCTGTTTTTT
CATSESVTGELFF
>TRBV4-3|TRBJ2-7|-|-
TGCGCCAGCAGCCACGGTGGCGGACGGAACGAGCAGTACTTC
CASSHGGGRNEQYF
>TRBV6-5|TRBJ1-1|-|-
TGTGCCAGCAGTCCGTCCCGGGGCGCGGGGCCTGAAGCTTTCTTT
CASSPSRGAGPEAFF
>TRBV15|TRBJ2-5|-|-
TGTGCCACCAGCAGAGATCAACAAGAGACCCAGTACTTC
CATSRDQQETQYF
>TRBV6-1|TRBJ1-2|-|-
TGTGCCAGCAGTGAGGGGGTAGGTGGCTACACCTTC
CASSEGVGGYTF
>TRBV3-1/TRBV3-2|TRBJ1-1|-|-
TGTGCCAGCAGCCAAGATTCGGGGGAGGGGAGGGCTTTCTTT
CASSQDSGEGRAFF
>TRBV19|TRBJ2-1|TRBD1|once
TGTGCCAGTAGTCCCGGACAGGGAAGTCTAGATGAGCAGTTCTTC
CASSPGQGSLDEQFF
>TRBV30|TRBJ1-6|-|-
TGTGCCTGGAGCCAAACGGATTCACCCCTCCACTTT
CAWSQTDSPLHF
>TRBV7-2|TRBJ2-5|-|-
TGTGCCAGCAGCTTAAGCAGGGCAGGGATGGGACAAGAGACCCAGTACTTC
CASSLSRAGMGQETQYF
>TRBV5-4|TRBJ2-7|-|-
TGTGCCAGCAGCTTGAGGTTCGAGGGGGTCAACGAGCAGTACTTC
CASSLRFEGVNEQYF
>TRBV7-2|TRBJ2-1|TRBD2|-
TGTGCCAGCAGCTCCAGCGGGGGGGCCCGAAATGAGCAGTTCTTC
CASSSSGGARNEQFF
>TRBV11-2|TRBJ1-1|-|-
TGTGCCAGCAGCTTAGCCCCTACAGGGTTAGCTTTCTTT
CASSLAPTGLAFF
>TRBV5-4|TRBJ2-3|-|-
TGTGCCAGCAGCCCTCGTCAGGGGGGGGTTTCAGATACGCAGTATTTT
CASSPRQGGVSDTQYF
>TRBV19|TRBJ1-2|-|-
TGTGCCAGTAGTATCGCCTGGGACCCATCCATCTATGGCTACACCTTC
CASSIAWDPSIYGYTF
>TRBV12-3/TRBV12-4|TRBJ2-2|-|-
TGTGCCAGCAGTTTTGACAAGACCGGGGAGCTGTTTTTT
CASSFDKTGELFF
>TRBV29-1|TRBJ1-2|-|once
TGCAGCGTTCTCCCGGCAGGCAGGAGTGGCTACACCTTC
CSVLPAGRSGYTF
>TRBV6-5|TRBJ1-2|TRBD1|once
TGTGCCAGCAGTTCTCCCTTTAACAGGGGTGGCTACACCTTC
CASSSPFNRGGYTF
>TRBV6-6|TRBJ2-5|TRBD2|once
TGTGCCAGCCATCAGGCTAGCGGGGGTTCGGAGACCCAGTACTTC
CASHQASGGSETQYF
>TRBV5-1|TRBJ2-1|-|few
TGCGCCAGCAGCTTGGCCCTGGGGCAGAATGAGCAGTTCTTC
CASSLALGQNEQFF
>TRBV6-1|TRBJ2-2|TRBD2|-
TGTGCCAGCAGTGCCCGAGCGGGGTCAGGGAACACCGGGGAGCTGTTTTTT
CASSARAGSGNTGELFF
>TRBV18|TRBJ2-1|TRBD2|once
TGTGCCAGCTCACCGCGGACTAGCGGGGAGCACAATGAGCAGTTCTTC
CASSPRTSGEHNEQFF
>TRBV6-5|TRBJ1-2|-|-
TGTGCCAGCACACGGGACCGCGAGAAGAGCTACACCTTC
CASTRDREKSYTF
>TRBV10-3|TRBJ2-2|-|-
TGTGCCACCTCGAGGTCGGGAACAAACACCGGGGAGCTGTTTTTT
CATSRSGTNTGELFF
>TRBV4-2|TRBJ1-6|TRBD1|once
TGTGCCAGCAGCCAATACACAGGGGTCGATTCACCCCTCCACTTT
CASSQYTGVDSPLHF
>TRBV5-6|TRBJ1-2|TRBD1|once
TGTGCCAGCAGCTTGGAACTGACAGGGAAGAATGGCTACACCTTC
CASSLELTGKNGYTF
>TRBV7-3|TRBJ2-3|TRBD1|-
TGTGCCAGCAGCTTACAGGGGGGCACAGATACGCAGTATTTT
CASSLQGGTDTQYF
>TRBV19|TRBJ1-3|-|-
TGTGCCAGTAGTATAGACCGCCAGAGGCTTACCTCTGGAAACACCATATATTTT
CASSIDRQRLTSGNTIYF
>TRBV12-3/TRBV12-4|TRBJ2-5|TRBD2|-
TGTGCCAGCAGGACTAGCGGGGACGAGACCCAGTACTTC
CASRTSGDETQYF
>TRBV5-1|TRBJ2-1|TRBD2|few
TGCGCCAGCAGCTTGACTAGCGGGAACAATGAGCAGTTCTTC
CASSLTSGNNEQFF
>TRBV14|TRBJ2-7|TRBD2|-
TGTGCCAGCAGCTTCTCCGGGGGGGCCAAAGAGCAGTACTTC
CASSFSGGAKEQYF